This T cell receptor beta chain comes out of a study of T-cell memory formation after mild COVID-19. The overall study: TCR clusters largely stayed donor specific.

The CDR3 consists of 14 residues. The germline V gene has CDR1 DFQATT and CDR2 SNEGSKA (reference sequence). The V segment lost 5 bases and the J segment 6 bases; nucleotides outside the gene matches: 5. Study-level points and caveats: Shrinking CD4+ clones were chiefly CM and EM; CD8+ ones were chiefly EMRA. Detection of some responders pre-infection suggested pre-existing cross-reactive memory T cells participated.

From 5'RACE with constant-segment primers came TCR alpha and TCR beta cDNA libraries that carried sample barcodes and UMIs. MiXCR, applied by TCRdb to the 5' RACE reads, yields one record per CDR3 protein. The repertoire holds a few hundred thousand distinct CDR3 sequences, with under 30% as singletons. In regard to this clonotype: Antigen: not known.

Specimen: PBMCs or a T cell subset sorted from them (not recorded which). This TCR derives from an adult woman who had mild COVID-19 (a few samples of this study predate the infection). Cell type and time point are not known. V gene TRBV20-1 combines with J gene TRBJ2-1, with 12 bases aligning to TRBD2. This CDR3 reads CSAATSGGTNEQFF. CDR3 sequence (DNA): TGCAGTGCTGCCACTAGCGGGGGGACCAATGAGCAGTTCTTC.